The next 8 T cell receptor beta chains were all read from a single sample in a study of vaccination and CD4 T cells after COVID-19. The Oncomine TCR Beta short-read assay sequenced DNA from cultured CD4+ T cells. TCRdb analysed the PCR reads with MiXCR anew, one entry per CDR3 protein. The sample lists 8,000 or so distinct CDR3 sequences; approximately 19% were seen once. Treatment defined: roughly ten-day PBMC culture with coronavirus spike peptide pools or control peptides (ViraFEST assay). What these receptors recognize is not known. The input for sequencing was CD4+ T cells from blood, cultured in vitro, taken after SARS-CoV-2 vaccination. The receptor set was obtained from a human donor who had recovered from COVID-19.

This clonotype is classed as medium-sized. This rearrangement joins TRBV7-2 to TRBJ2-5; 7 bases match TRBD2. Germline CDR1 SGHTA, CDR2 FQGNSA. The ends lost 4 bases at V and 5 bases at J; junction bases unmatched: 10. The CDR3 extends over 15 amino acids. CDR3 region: CASSSRPTSMETQYF. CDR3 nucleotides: TGTGCCAGCAGCTCACGGCCGACTAGCATGGAGACCCAGTACTTC.

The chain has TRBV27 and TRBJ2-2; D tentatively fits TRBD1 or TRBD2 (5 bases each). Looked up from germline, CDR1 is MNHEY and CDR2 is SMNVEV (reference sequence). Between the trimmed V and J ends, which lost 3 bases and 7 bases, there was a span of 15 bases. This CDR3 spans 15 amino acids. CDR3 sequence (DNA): TGTGCCAGCAGTTTGGTCGGGACCCTAGGCGGGGAGCTGTTTTTT. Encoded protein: CASSLVGTLGGELFF.

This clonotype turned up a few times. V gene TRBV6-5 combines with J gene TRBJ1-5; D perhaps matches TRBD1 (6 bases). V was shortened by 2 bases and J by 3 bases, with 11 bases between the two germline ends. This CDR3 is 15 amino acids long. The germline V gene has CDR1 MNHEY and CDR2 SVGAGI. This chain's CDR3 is CASSYPGGDNQPQHF. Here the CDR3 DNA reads TGTGCCAGCAGTTACCCCGGGGGCGACAATCAGCCCCAGCATTTT.

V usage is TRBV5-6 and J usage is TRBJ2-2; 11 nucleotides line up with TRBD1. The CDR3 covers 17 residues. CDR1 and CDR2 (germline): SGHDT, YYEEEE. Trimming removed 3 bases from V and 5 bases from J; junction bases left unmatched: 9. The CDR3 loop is CASSSLGQGARTGELFF. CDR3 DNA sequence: TGTGCCAGCAGCTCATTAGGACAGGGGGCAAGAACCGGGGAGCTGTTTTTT.

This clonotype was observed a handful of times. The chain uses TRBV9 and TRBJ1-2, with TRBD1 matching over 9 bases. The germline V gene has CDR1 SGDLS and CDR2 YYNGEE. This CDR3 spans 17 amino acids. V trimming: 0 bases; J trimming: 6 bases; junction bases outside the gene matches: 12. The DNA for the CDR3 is TGTGCCAGCAGCGTAGCTCTGGGACAGGGTGGAAGGGATGGCTACACCTTC. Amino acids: CASSVALGQGGRDGYTF. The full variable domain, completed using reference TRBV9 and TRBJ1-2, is DSGVTQTPKHLITATGQRVTLRCSPRSGDLSVYWYQQSLDQGLQFLIQYYNGEERAKGNILERFSAQQFPDLHSELNLSSLELGDSALYFCASSVALGQGGRDGYTFGSGTRLTVV.

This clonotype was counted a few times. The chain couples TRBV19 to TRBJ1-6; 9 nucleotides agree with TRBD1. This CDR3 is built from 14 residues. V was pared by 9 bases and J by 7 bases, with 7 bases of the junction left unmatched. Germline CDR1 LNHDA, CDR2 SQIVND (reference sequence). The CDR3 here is CASGLQGANSPLHF. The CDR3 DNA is TGTGCCAGCGGACTACAGGGGGCGAATTCACCCCTCCACTTT.

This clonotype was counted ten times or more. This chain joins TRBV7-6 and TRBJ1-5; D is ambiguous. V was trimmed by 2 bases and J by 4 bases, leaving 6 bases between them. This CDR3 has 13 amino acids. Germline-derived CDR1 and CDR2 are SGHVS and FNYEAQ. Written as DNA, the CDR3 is TGTGCCAGCAGCTTATCGGAAAATCAGCCCCAGCATTTT. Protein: CASSLSENQPQHF.

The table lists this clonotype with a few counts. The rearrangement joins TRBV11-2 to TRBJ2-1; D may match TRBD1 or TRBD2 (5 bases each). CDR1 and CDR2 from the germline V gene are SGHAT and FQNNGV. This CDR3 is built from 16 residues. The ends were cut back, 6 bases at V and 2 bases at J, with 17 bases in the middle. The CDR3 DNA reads TGTGCCAGCAGACTAATCCAGGGACCAACCTACAATGAGCAGTTCTTC. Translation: CASRLIQGPTYNEQFF.